The T cell receptor beta chain under discussion was sequenced for a study of T-cell reconstitution after alpha-beta-depleted transplantation in children. Preparation of the TCRbeta library used unique molecular identifiers. TCRdb reprocessed the PCR reads via MiXCR and lists one record per CDR3 protein. Of 350,000 to 400,000 distinct CDR3 sequences listed, about an eighth are singletons. Germline values: CDR1 LGHNA, CDR2 YSLEER. This CDR3 region has 17 residues. V lost 4 bases to trimming and J lost 1 base; unmatched junction nucleotides: 9. This sequence was found in a human donor who donated a stem cell graft to a child with Fanconi anemia. The chain combines TRBV4-3 with TRBJ2-1, with 8 bases lining up with TRBD2. Sample: PBMCs, taken from the stem cell graft. CDR3 DNA sequence: TGCGCCAGCAGCCTACGCCCCACGGGGGGGTCCTACAATGAGCAGTTCTTC. This encodes CASSLRPTGGSYNEQFF.